The 12 T cell receptor beta chains reported below all come from one sample, sequenced in a study of blood T cell repertoires in COVID-19. TCRdb's copy holds only in-frame clones and misses some; the assay was immunoSEQ multiplex PCR. This table holds about 140,000 clones, 87% found once. The sequenced sample was peripheral blood. All receptors come from a man aged 45-65 years who had recovered from COVID-19.

Regarding this clone: Different DNA sequences within this sample yield the same CDR3. This sequence joins TRBV27 and TRBJ1-5, with D possibly matching TRBD1 (6 bases). This CDR3 is 14 amino acids long. V lost 3 bases to trimming and J lost 1 base, with 7 bases between them. Germline V gives CDR1 MNHEY, CDR2 SMNVEV (reference sequence). CDR3 sequence: CASSFQGSNQPQHF. As DNA, the CDR3 is TGTGCCAGCAGTTTTCAGGGGAGCAATCAGCCCCAGCATTTT.

This chain uses TRBV7-9 with TRBJ2-5, with 9 bases identical to TRBD2. This CDR3 region has 16 residues. From germline, CDR1 is SEHNR and CDR2 FQNEAQ (reference sequence). J gave up 5 bases and V 2 bases, and 9 bases lay outside the gene matches. CDR3 coding DNA: TGTGCCAGCAGCTTACTGGCGGGGGGGCCGGAGGAGACCCAGTACTTC. Residues: CASSLLAGGPEETQYF. Full variable domain (rest looked up from reference TRBV7-9 and TRBJ2-5): DTGVSQNPRHKITKRGQNVTFRCDPISEHNRLYWYRQTLGQGPEFLTYFQNEAQLEKSRLLSDRFSAERPKGSFSTLEIQRTEQGDSAMYLCASSLLAGGPEETQYFGPGTRLLVL.

This clone has just a few counts. The chain couples TRBV6-1 to TRBJ2-3; possible D gene TRBD2, 5 bases. Trimming shortened V by 1 base and J by 8 bases, and 16 bases separated the two germline ends. CDR3 length: 15 residues. CDR1 and CDR2 from the germline V gene are MNHNS and SASEGT. The CDR3 sequence: CASSEVGFQGSTQYF. The CDR3 DNA follows: TGTGCCAGCAGTGAAGTGGGCTTCCAAGGGAGTACGCAGTATTTT.

The chain links TRBV2 to TRBJ1-5; TRBD1 matches 9 bases. The CDR3 is 16 residues long. CDR1 and CDR2 from the germline V gene are SNHLY and FYNNEI. Trimming took 6 bases from V and 3 from J; bases not matched to a gene: 9. CDR3: CASSGLGTGHNQPQHF. The CDR3 DNA reads as TGTGCCAGCAGCGGCTTAGGGACAGGGCACAATCAGCCCCAGCATTTT. Supplemented by reference TRBV2 and TRBJ1-5, the full variable domain reads EPEVTQTPSHQVTQMGQEVILRCVPISNHLYFYWYRQILGQKVEFLVSFYNNEISEKSEIFDDQFSVERPDGSNFTLKIRSTKLEDSAMYFCASSGLGTGHNQPQHFGDGTRLSIL.

The chain combines TRBV28 with TRBJ1-5; TRBD1 might be the D (6 bases). The V end was cut by 10 bases, the J end by 7 bases, with 23 bases between. CDR3 length: 15 residues. Per the germline V gene, CDR1 is MDHEN and CDR2 is SYDVKM. CDR3 region: CATRDSQGIGQPQHF. CDR3 nucleotide sequence: TGTGCCACCAGGGATTCACAGGGTATAGGGCAGCCCCAGCATTTT. Together with reference TRBV28 and TRBJ1-5, the CDR3 gives the full variable domain: DVKVTQSSRYLVKRTGEKVFLECVQDMDHENMFWYRQDPGLGLRLIYFSYDVKMKEKGDIPEGYSVSREKKERFSLILESASTNQTSMYLCATRDSQGIGQPQHFGDGTRLSIL.

This clone has just one count. The genes are TRBV7-9 and TRBJ2-1, with 10 bases matching TRBD2. Trimming removed 4 bases from V and 8 bases from J; junction bases left unmatched: 11. CDR1 and CDR2 from the germline V gene are SEHNR and FQNEAQ (reference sequence). The CDR3 contains 16 residues. The CDR3 reads CASSSTASGGMDEQFF. CDR3 nucleotide sequence: TGTGCCAGCAGCTCCACCGCTAGCGGGGGTATGGATGAGCAGTTCTTC.

This chain connects TRBV21-1 to TRBJ2-5; the table's D call, TRBD2, has no DNA check behind it. TRBV21-1 is given as a pseudogene. The CDR3 totals 13 residues. In DNA form, the CDR3 reads TGTGCCAGCAGCAAAAGAGACCAAGAGACCCAGTACTTC. Amino acid sequence: CASSKRDQETQYF.

The chain recombines TRBV7-2 with TRBJ2-7, with 8 bases aligning to TRBD2. Germline trimming cut 2 bases from V and 4 bases from J; bases unmatched to any gene: 7. From germline, CDR1 is SGHTA and CDR2 FQGNSA. The CDR3 loop spans 15 amino acids. The CDR3 spells CASSLLRGGQYEQYF. CDR3 nucleotide sequence: TGTGCCAGCAGCTTATTACGGGGGGGTCAGTACGAGCAGTACTTC.

V is TRBV30 and J is TRBJ1-3; 9 bases map to TRBD1. CDR1 and CDR2 from the germline V gene are GTSNPN and SVGIG (reference sequence). The CDR3 length is 14 residues. The V and J ends lost 1 base and 4 bases, in that order; junction bases with no gene match: 2. The CDR3 loop is CAWSGGQGGNTIYF. The CDR3 DNA reads TGTGCCTGGAGTGGTGGACAGGGGGGAAACACCATATATTTT.

The J gene is TRBJ2-7, the V gene TRBV25-1; 8 bases map to TRBD1. CDR3 length: 14 amino acids. J gave up 4 bases and V 5 bases, and 7 bases lay outside the gene matches. Germline loops: CDR1 MGHDK, CDR2 SYGVNS. Here the CDR3 reads CASSSRTGPYEQYF. CDR3 sequence (DNA): TGTGCCAGCAGTTCCCGGACAGGGCCATACGAGCAGTACTTC.

V gene TRBV14 combines with J gene TRBJ2-1, with 8 bases identical to TRBD1. CDR1 is SGHDN, CDR2 FVKESK, per germline. V lost 3 bases to trimming and J lost 0 bases; unmatched junction nucleotides: 7. This CDR3 is 17 amino acids long. CDR3: CASSHPTGAGSYNEQFF. CDR3 DNA sequence: TGTGCCAGCAGCCATCCGACAGGGGCGGGCTCCTACAATGAGCAGTTCTTC.

Relative to its sample, this clone is large. The chain carries TRBV7-9 and TRBJ1-2, with 7 bases aligning to TRBD1. The CDR3 contains 16 residues. V was pared by 5 bases and J by 3 bases, with 12 bases of the junction left unmatched. Germline V lookup: CDR1 SEHNR, CDR2 FQNEAQ (reference sequence). CDR3 region: CASSRTGYRIYYGYTF. CDR3 nucleotide sequence: TGTGCCAGCAGCCGGACAGGTTACAGGATATACTATGGCTACACCTTC.